The 20 T cell receptor beta chains below come from one sample, sequenced in a study of tumor-infiltrating lymphocytes in primary liver carcinoma (dated by TCRdb to about 2017). The sample was run on an Illumina HiSeq 2500. A constant-region primer and ProtoScript II reverse transcriptase were used to reverse-transcribe TCRbeta-specific cDNA from roughly 0.55 ug total RNA. The TCRbeta libraries were prepared through three rounds of nested multiplex PCR following a slightly modified ARM-PCR procedure. Each of the first two PCR rounds ran for about 9 cycles and used multiplex TRBV1-TRBV30 forward primers together with a Cbeta reverse primer. TCRdb reworked the public reads: Q25 trimming with fastp, MiXCR clone assembly, productive beta chains retained. CDR3 protein sequences are deduplicated, and each keeps its most common genes and DNA. The sample table contains roughly 53,000 distinct CDR3 sequences; only one count was recorded for about 70% of them. The ten largest clones take up roughly 26% of the sample.

Without any cell sorting, total RNA and DNA were co-extracted from approximately 22-30 mg of bulk tissue using the AllPrep DNA/RNA mini kit. The specimen sequenced was liver tumor tissue from sampling region 2. The sample's cell subset or site label, decoded: tumor region T2, inferior pole. All receptors come from a man aged 35-49 years with primary liver carcinoma and hepatitis B virus infection.

This clonotype was seen more than once but under ten times. V and J are TRBV7-3 and TRBJ1-1; possible D gene TRBD1, 5 bases. The CDR3 sequence is 13 residues long. Trimming took 4 bases from V and 0 from J, leaving 6 bases between them. From germline, CDR1 is SGHTA and CDR2 FQGTGA. The CDR3 loop is CASSSTVNTEAFF. CDR3 coding DNA: TGTGCCAGCAGCTCGACAGTGAACACTGAAGCTTTCTTT.

This clonotype ranks as medium-sized. The chain couples TRBV4-1 to TRBJ2-7, with 8 positions matching TRBD2. The germline CDR1 and CDR2 sequences are MGHRA and YSYEKL. CDR3 length: 15 amino acids. The ends lost 4 bases at V and 5 bases at J; junction bases unmatched: 10. The CDR3 here is CASSRSFGGVDEQYF. The CDR3, as DNA: TGCGCCAGCAGCCGGTCGTTCGGGGGGGTTGACGAGCAGTACTTC.

Regarding this clonotype: Its ends do not fully match the called genes, so a read error is possible. The rearrangement joins TRBV11-2 to TRBJ2-3; D remains ambiguous. Germline lookup yields CDR1 SGHAT and CDR2 FQNNGV. CDR3 size: 15 residues. The CDR3 DNA follows: TGTACCAGCAGCTCCACGTCGTTGAGCATAGATATGCAGTATTTT. Translating it yields CTSSSTSLSIDMQYF.

The chain employs TRBV6-5 and TRBJ1-5; D gene uncertain. The J call may be wrong; the DNA end is better matched by TRBJ2-3. CDR3 length equals 14 residues. Germline loops: CDR1 MNHEY, CDR2 SVGAGI. CDR3 coding DNA: TGTGCCAGCAGTTCAGGCTCTTTAGGTCAGCCCCAGTATTTT. It encodes CASSSGSLGQPQYF.

This clonotype occurred many times. This chain uses TRBV7-9 with TRBJ2-3, with D unresolved. CDR3 length: 13 amino acids. V was trimmed by 8 bases and J by 0 bases, leaving 9 bases between them. Germline CDR1 is SEHNR and CDR2 is FQNEAQ (reference sequence). The CDR3: CASESESTDTQYF. The CDR3 nucleotides read TGTGCCAGCGAAAGCGAGAGCACAGATACGCAGTATTTT.

With respect to this clonotype: An end of the junction does not agree with germline; a read error may underlie this. The rearrangement links TRBV29-1 to TRBJ2-7, with TRBD1 matching 7 bases. Looked up from germline, CDR1 is SQVTM and CDR2 is ANQGSEA. This CDR3 is built from 13 residues. CDR3 region: CSVSAGTDYEQYF. The CDR3, as DNA: TGCAGCGTCTCCGCCGGGACAGACTACGAACAGTACTTC.

Turning to this clonotype: At one boundary the junction diverges from the germline segment, which might be a read error. This chain links TRBV7-8 with TRBJ2-2; no clear D gene. The length of the CDR3 is 16 residues. Germline loops: CDR1 SGHVS, CDR2 FQNEAQ. CDR3 in DNA: TGTGCCAGCAGCTCAGTAATGGTGGCGAATACCGGGGAGCTGTTTTTT. Its protein product is CASSSVMVANTGELFF.

CDR3 bases: TGTGCCAGCAGTCTACATCATGGACTAGCGAGGGCAGATGAGCAGTTCTTC. Encoded protein: CASSLHHGLARADEQFF. This rearrangement joins TRBV28 to TRBJ2-1; TRBD2 matches 9 bases. CDR3 length: 17 amino acids. In germline, CDR1 is MDHEN, CDR2 SYDVKM. V was clipped by 5 bases and J by 8 bases; unmatched bases: 16. Drawing the rest from reference TRBV28 and TRBJ2-1, the complete variable domain is DVKVTQSSRYLVKRTGEKVFLECVQDMDHENMFWYRQDPGLGLRLIYFSYDVKMKEKGDIPEGYSVSREKKERFSLILESASTNQTSMYLCASSLHHGLARADEQFFGPGTRLTVL.

This clonotype was counted ten times or more. The chain combines TRBV7-9 with TRBJ2-3, with D possibly TRBD1 on 6 matching bases. V shed 4 bases and J shed 5 bases, with 13 bases lying between them. The CDR3 consists of 14 residues. The germline CDR1 and CDR2 sequences are SEHNR and FQNEAQ (reference sequence). CDR3 protein: CASSSPSRGDTQYF. CDR3 DNA: TGTGCCAGCAGCTCCCCCAGCAGGGGAGATACGCAGTATTTT.

The chain couples TRBV10-3 to TRBJ2-3, with a possible D match to TRBD2 (5 bases). The CDR3 runs to 15 residues. Trimming took off 5 bases at V and 3 bases at J, with 15 bases between the two ends. Per germline, CDR1 ENHRY and CDR2 SYGVKD. The chain's CDR3 is CAISQTNIVTDTQYF. CDR3 in DNA: TGTGCCATCAGTCAGACTAACATAGTAACAGATACGCAGTATTTT.

On this clonotype: In this CDR3 the conserved last residue, phenylalanine or tryptophan, is missing, so a read error is likely. The genes are TRBV5-4 and TRBJ2-1, with TRBD2 identical over 11 bases. CDR3 size: 15 residues. Germline V gives CDR1 SGHNT, CDR2 YYREEE (reference sequence). The CDR3 DNA sequence: TGTGCCAGCGGCGATCGACTAGCGGGGTACAATAAGCAGTTCATC. Encoded protein: CASGDRLAGYNKQFI.

A word on this clonotype: Since no conserved phenylalanine or tryptophan closes the CDR3, a read error is the likely cause. The gene calls are TRBV11-2 and TRBJ2-7; the D is unclear. The germline V gene has CDR1 SGHAT and CDR2 FQNNGV. The CDR3 is 17 amino acids. The CDR3 DNA reads TGTGTCAGCAGCTTAGACTTCGAGACACCCAGCTCCTACGAGCAGTACCTC. The encoded protein is CVSSLDFETPSSYEQYL.

The CDR3 sequence: CASYRNLNTGELFF. The CDR3 DNA sequence: TGTGCCAGCTATCGCAACTTGAACACCGGGGAGCTGTTTTTT. This sequence joins TRBV12-3 or TRBV12-4 and TRBJ2-2; D unclear. The CDR3 consists of 14 residues. With 8 bases removed from V and 1 base from J, the gap between germline ends came to 11 bases.

This clonotype was recorded only once. This sequence may be a read error, since a much larger clone differs from it by one base. The chain carries TRBV24-1 and TRBJ2-1, with unresolved D. Trimming cost V 3 bases and J 0 bases, with 17 bases left between them. The CDR3 has 18 residues. Germline V gene sequence: CDR1 KGHDR, CDR2 SFDVKD. Written as DNA, the CDR3 is TGTGCCACCAGTGATAAACGGGTCAGGTTTAGCTCCTACAATGAGCAGTTCTTC. This codes for CATSDKRVRFSSYNEQFF.

A remark on this clonotype: At one of its ends the junction is not consistent with the germline gene, which may arise from a read error. The rearrangement joins TRBV12-3 or TRBV12-4 to TRBJ2-7; no clear D gene. There are 13 residues in the CDR3. Written as DNA, the CDR3 is TGTGCCAGTCGGAAGGGCCACTCCTACAAGCAGTACTTC. As protein: CASRKGHSYKQYF.

The rearrangement joins TRBV29-1 to TRBJ2-1, with D maybe TRBD2 (6 bases). Germline V CDR1 and CDR2: SQVTM, ANQGSEA. The CDR3 is made up of 14 amino acids. Trimming pared 1 base from V and 9 bases from J, leaving 16 bases between. The CDR3, as DNA: TGCAGCGTTGAAGCTTTAGCGGAAGTAAGTGAGCAGTTCTTC. Translated, it gives CSVEALAEVSEQFF.

This chain links TRBV11-2 with TRBJ1-5; D remains ambiguous. Trimming took off 5 bases at V and 11 bases at J, with 19 bases between the two ends. The CDR3 spans 14 residues. Germline lookup yields CDR1 SGHAT and CDR2 FQNNGV. The CDR3 is CASSTGRFPESQHF. The CDR3 region has the DNA TGTGCCAGCAGCACTGGACGGTTTCCTGAGTCCCAGCATTTT.

With regard to this clonotype: A junction end diverges from the germline sequence, so it may reflect a read error. The J gene is TRBJ2-1, the V gene TRBV4-2; D is possibly TRBD1 or TRBD2 (5 bases each). CDR3 length: 13 residues. Per germline, CDR1 LGHNA and CDR2 YNFKEQ. The CDR3 DNA sequence: TGTGCCAGCAACCAAGATTGGGGGAATGAGCAGTTCTTC. It translates to CASNQDWGNEQFF.

This chain links TRBV28 with TRBJ1-6; the D gene is possibly TRBD1 (5 bases). The CDR3 spans 13 residues. Germline V gene data show CDR1 as MDHEN and CDR2 as SYDVKM. Trimming removed 3 bases at V and 10 bases at J, with 10 bases between. The chain's CDR3 is CASSFGGESPLHF. As DNA, the CDR3 is TGTGCCAGCAGTTTCGGGGGAGAATCACCCCTCCACTTT.

In regard to this clonotype: Germline is not matched at one junction end, which may reflect a read error. The CDR3 spells CSVKEGGQGVYEQYF. Here the CDR3 DNA reads TGCAGCGTTAAAGAAGGAGGACAGGGGGTCTACGAGCAGTACTTC. The V and J genes are TRBV29-1 and TRBJ2-7; 10 bases align to TRBD1. Germline lookup yields CDR1 SQVTM and CDR2 ANQGSEA. The CDR3 contains 15 residues.